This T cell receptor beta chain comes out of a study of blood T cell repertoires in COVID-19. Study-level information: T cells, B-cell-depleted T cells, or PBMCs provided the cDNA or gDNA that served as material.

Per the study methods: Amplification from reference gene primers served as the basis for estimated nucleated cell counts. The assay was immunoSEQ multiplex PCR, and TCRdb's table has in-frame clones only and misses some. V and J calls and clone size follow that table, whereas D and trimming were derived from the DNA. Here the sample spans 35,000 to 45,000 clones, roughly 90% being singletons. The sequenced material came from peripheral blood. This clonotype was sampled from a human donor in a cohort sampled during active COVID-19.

CDR3: CASSPSLTGVVDTEAFF. The DNA for the CDR3 is TGTGCCAGCAGCCCCTCTTTGACAGGGGTTGTTGACACTGAAGCTTTCTTT. The rearrangement joins TRBV14 to TRBJ1-1, with 8 bases identical to TRBD1. Losses at the gene ends were 4 bases for V and 3 bases for J; bases not matched to a gene: 13. In germline, CDR1 is SGHDN, CDR2 FVKESK. The CDR3 runs 17 residues.